This T cell receptor (beta chain) derives from a study of T cells after yellow fever vaccination. This clonotype was seen more than once but under ten times. As yet, its antigen is unknown. It was through 5'RACE template switching that TCR cDNA was made, with a universal primer site and UMIs added. TCRdb fed the 5' RACE reads into MiXCR, producing one record per CDR3 protein. The sample yields some 560,000 distinct CDR3 sequences, about 17% seen once. The CDR3 is 12 amino acids. Germline V lookup: CDR1 DFQATT, CDR2 SNEGSKA (reference sequence). Deletions cut 8 bases from V and 0 bases from J, with 11 bases between. Study findings and constraints: Once the booster was given, most primary-vaccination clones reappeared, at just under 98% for CD4 and more than 85% for CD8.

The clonotype was recovered from a young man who received the YFV17D yellow fever vaccine. This specimen was PBMCs, taken about 5 days after the first yellow fever vaccination. This chain links TRBV20-1 with TRBJ2-7; D call uncertain. The CDR3 spells CSTTASSYEQYF. Here the CDR3 DNA reads TGCAGTACCACAGCTAGCTCCTACGAGCAGTACTTC.